These T cell receptor beta chains were read from a single sample in a study of blood T cell repertoires in COVID-19. Produced via immunoSEQ multiplex PCR; TCRdb's table is partial and in-frame only. The sample has over 350,000 clones, about 89% seen once. Source material: PBMCs or T cells enriched from blood (not recorded which). All receptors derive from a woman aged 40 to 55 who had been exposed to COVID-19. CDR3s include the opening cysteine and the closing phenylalanine or tryptophan. A D gene is named only where the DNA matches it firmly. The size field is filled for only some rows; it gives once, few, many or a size class.

v_gene: TRBV5-5; j_gene: TRBJ1-5; abundance: .; d_gene: TRBD1; CDR3nt: TGTGCCAGCAGCATCGGGACAGGGGTTGGTCAGCCCCAGCATTTT; CDR3aa: CASSIGTGVGQPQHF
v_gene: TRBV9; j_gene: TRBJ2-2; abundance: .; d_gene: TRBD1; CDR3nt: TGTGCCAGCAGCGGACGACAGGGGCTGAACACCGGGGAGCTGTTTTTT; CDR3aa: CASSGRQGLNTGELFF
v_gene: TRBV21-1; j_gene: TRBJ1-2; abundance: .; d_gene: .; CDR3nt: TGTGCCAGCAGGCATCCGAAGCAGGCCGAACGATTGTCAGGCTACACCTTC; CDR3aa: CASRHPKQAERLSGYTF
v_gene: TRBV3-1/TRBV3-2; j_gene: TRBJ1-2; abundance: .; d_gene: .; CDR3nt: TGTGCCAGCAGCCCGGACACGCAGAGAAGTTATGGCTACACCTTC; CDR3aa: CASSPDTQRSYGYTF
v_gene: TRBV6-5; j_gene: TRBJ1-1; abundance: once; d_gene: .; CDR3nt: TGTGCCAGCAGTTCATGGCCACGAGCTTTCTTT; CDR3aa: CASSSWPRAFF
v_gene: TRBV24-1; j_gene: TRBJ2-3; abundance: once; d_gene: TRBD1; CDR3nt: TGTGCCACCAGTACGGGACAGGAAAGCACAGATACGCAGTATTTT; CDR3aa: CATSTGQESTDTQYF
v_gene: TRBV5-8; j_gene: TRBJ1-1; abundance: .; d_gene: TRBD1; CDR3nt: TGTGCCAGCAGCGACGGACAGGGAAGAATTAACACTGAAGCTTTCTTT; CDR3aa: CASSDGQGRINTEAFF
v_gene: TRBV7-2; j_gene: TRBJ2-3; abundance: .; d_gene: TRBD2; CDR3nt: TGTGCCAGCAGCTTCGGGACTAGCGGGAGTGGGACAGATACGCAGTATTTT; CDR3aa: CASSFGTSGSGTDTQYF
v_gene: TRBV18; j_gene: TRBJ2-4; abundance: .; d_gene: TRBD1; CDR3nt: TGTGCCAGCTCACCCGGGACAGGCGGACGGGACATTCAGTACTTC; CDR3aa: CASSPGTGGRDIQYF
v_gene: TRBV9; j_gene: TRBJ1-2; abundance: .; d_gene: .; CDR3nt: TGTGCCAGCAGCGTAGCAAGGGAGGGAGGCGGCTACACCTTC; CDR3aa: CASSVAREGGGYTF
v_gene: TRBV2; j_gene: TRBJ2-1; abundance: .; d_gene: TRBD2; CDR3nt: TGTGCCAGCACCGCCCGGCTAGCGGGAGGGTACAATGAGCAGTTCTTC; CDR3aa: CASTARLAGGYNEQFF
v_gene: TRBV7-3; j_gene: TRBJ2-2; abundance: .; d_gene: TRBD2; CDR3nt: TGTGCCAGCAGCTTGGTAGCGGGATACACCGGGGAGCTGTTTTTT; CDR3aa: CASSLVAGYTGELFF
v_gene: TRBV5-1; j_gene: TRBJ1-2; abundance: .; d_gene: .; CDR3nt: TGCGCCAGCAGCTTGGCCGCAGGTACCTCCTATGGCTACACCTTC; CDR3aa: CASSLAAGTSYGYTF
v_gene: TRBV4-1; j_gene: TRBJ1-1; abundance: .; d_gene: .; CDR3nt: TGCGCCAGCAGCCAAGAACAGGGAAGGGACACTGAAGCTTTCTTT; CDR3aa: CASSQEQGRDTEAFF
v_gene: TRBV3-1/TRBV3-2; j_gene: TRBJ1-2; abundance: .; d_gene: TRBD1; CDR3nt: TGTGCCAGCAGCCAGAACACAGGGGGGGGAGTATATGGCTACACCTTC; CDR3aa: CASSQNTGGGVYGYTF
v_gene: TRBV19; j_gene: TRBJ1-1; abundance: .; d_gene: TRBD1; CDR3nt: TGTGCAGTGGGACAGGGGCGGAACACTGAAGCTTTCTTT; CDR3aa: CAVGQGRNTEAFF
v_gene: TRBV10-1; j_gene: TRBJ2-1; abundance: .; d_gene: TRBD2; CDR3nt: TGCGCCAGCAGTCAACTAGCGGGAGTGGGGGAGCAGTTCTTC; CDR3aa: CASSQLAGVGEQFF
v_gene: TRBV6-4; j_gene: TRBJ2-2; abundance: .; d_gene: TRBD2; CDR3nt: TGTGCCAGCAGTCCCCGCGGGGGAGTCACCGGGGAGCTGTTTTTT; CDR3aa: CASSPRGGVTGELFF
v_gene: TRBV14; j_gene: TRBJ2-1; abundance: .; d_gene: TRBD2; CDR3nt: TGTGCCAGCAGCCAAGCGCGAAGCGGGAGTAGGAATGAGCAGTTCTTC; CDR3aa: CASSQARSGSRNEQFF
v_gene: TRBV24-1; j_gene: TRBJ1-2; abundance: .; d_gene: TRBD1; CDR3nt: TGTGCCACCAGTGATTTCGGGACGGGACAGGGCGGCTACACCTTC; CDR3aa: CATSDFGTGQGGYTF
v_gene: TRBV18; j_gene: TRBJ2-7; abundance: .; d_gene: TRBD1; CDR3nt: TGTGCCAGCTCACCACCGGGGACAGCGCCCCACGAGCAGTACTTC; CDR3aa: CASSPPGTAPHEQYF
v_gene: TRBV11-2; j_gene: TRBJ2-5; abundance: .; d_gene: TRBD2; CDR3nt: TGTGCCAGCAGCCCTAGCGGGACGGAGAGGGAGACCCAGTACTTC; CDR3aa: CASSPSGTERETQYF
v_gene: TRBV7-2; j_gene: TRBJ2-7; abundance: .; d_gene: TRBD2; CDR3nt: TGTGCCAGCAGCCCCTCTGGCGGGAGGGCCTCCGAGCAGTACTTC; CDR3aa: CASSPSGGRASEQYF
v_gene: TRBV9; j_gene: TRBJ2-7; abundance: .; d_gene: TRBD1; CDR3nt: TGTGCCAGCAGCGGTACCGGGACAGGGTTCTACGAGCAGTACTTC; CDR3aa: CASSGTGTGFYEQYF
v_gene: TRBV30; j_gene: TRBJ1-6; abundance: .; d_gene: TRBD1; CDR3nt: TGTGCCTGGAGTGTACAGGGGACAGGGGGACCTCGTTCACCCCTCCACTTT; CDR3aa: CAWSVQGTGGPRSPLHF
v_gene: TRBV6-5; j_gene: TRBJ1-1; abundance: .; d_gene: .; CDR3nt: TGTGCCAGCAGTTCTAGACAGCAGAACACTGAAGCTTTCTTT; CDR3aa: CASSSRQQNTEAFF
v_gene: TRBV13; j_gene: TRBJ1-1; abundance: .; d_gene: .; CDR3nt: TGTGCCAGCAGCCCTAGACAGGTTATGAACACTGAAGCTTTCTTT; CDR3aa: CASSPRQVMNTEAFF
v_gene: TRBV4-3; j_gene: TRBJ2-7; abundance: .; d_gene: TRBD1; CDR3nt: TGCGCCAGCAGCCGAAGACAGGGCGCCTACGAGCAGTACTTC; CDR3aa: CASSRRQGAYEQYF
v_gene: TRBV27; j_gene: TRBJ1-1; abundance: .; d_gene: .; CDR3nt: TGTGCCAGCAGGCTACGGGGGAACACTGAAGCTTTCTTT; CDR3aa: CASRLRGNTEAFF
v_gene: TRBV5-4; j_gene: TRBJ1-1; abundance: .; d_gene: TRBD1; CDR3nt: TGTGCCAGCAGTCGACAGACAGGGCAAAACACTGAAGCTTTCTTT; CDR3aa: CASSRQTGQNTEAFF
v_gene: TRBV28; j_gene: TRBJ1-5; abundance: .; d_gene: .; CDR3nt: TGTGCCAGCATTCTCGGGGGTAGTGGCAATCAGCCCCAGCATTTT; CDR3aa: CASILGGSGNQPQHF
v_gene: TRBV10-3; j_gene: TRBJ1-5; abundance: once; d_gene: .; CDR3nt: TGTGCCATCAGTGGTCAGGGTGATACTCAGCCCCAGCATTTT; CDR3aa: CAISGQGDTQPQHF
v_gene: TRBV27; j_gene: TRBJ2-1; abundance: .; d_gene: .; CDR3nt: TGTGCCAGCACCTCGGCGGGGCTCTACAATGAGCAGTTCTTC; CDR3aa: CASTSAGLYNEQFF
v_gene: TRBV27; j_gene: TRBJ1-5; abundance: .; d_gene: TRBD1; CDR3nt: TGTGCCAGCAGGGCTTGGGGACAGGGGGGTACTAGCAATCAGCCCCAGCATTTT; CDR3aa: CASRAWGQGGTSNQPQHF
v_gene: TRBV5-1; j_gene: TRBJ1-2; abundance: .; d_gene: TRBD1; CDR3nt: TGCGCCAGCAGCCCCCACCAGGGGACAGGGAGAGGGGGCTACACCTTC; CDR3aa: CASSPHQGTGRGGYTF
v_gene: TRBV11-3; j_gene: TRBJ2-7; abundance: .; d_gene: TRBD2; CDR3nt: TGTGCCAGCAGCTTAGATCGGACTAGCGGGAGGCCGAGCTCCTACGAGCAGTACTTC; CDR3aa: CASSLDRTSGRPSSYEQYF
v_gene: TRBV7-9; j_gene: TRBJ1-2; abundance: .; d_gene: .; CDR3nt: TGTGCCAGCAGCTTAGAAGTTGCAGGCCCCTATGGCTACACCTTC; CDR3aa: CASSLEVAGPYGYTF
v_gene: TRBV14; j_gene: TRBJ1-3; abundance: .; d_gene: TRBD1; CDR3nt: TGTGCCAGCAGCCAAGCTCTGGACAGGATCCGAAACACCATATATTTT; CDR3aa: CASSQALDRIRNTIYF
v_gene: TRBV6-5; j_gene: TRBJ2-7; abundance: .; d_gene: .; CDR3nt: TGTGCCAGCAGTTCGGGAGTTCTTGGAGAGCAGTACTTC; CDR3aa: CASSSGVLGEQYF
v_gene: TRBV19; j_gene: TRBJ2-6; abundance: .; d_gene: .; CDR3nt: TGTGCCAGTAGTATGATAACAGGGAGGGTGGCTGGGGCCAACGTCCTGACTTTC; CDR3aa: CASSMITGRVAGANVLTF
v_gene: TRBV24-1; j_gene: TRBJ1-5; abundance: .; d_gene: .; CDR3nt: TGTGCCACCAGTGACTTCGGAGGCAATCAGCCCCAGCATTTT; CDR3aa: CATSDFGGNQPQHF
v_gene: TRBV18; j_gene: TRBJ1-2; abundance: .; d_gene: TRBD1; CDR3nt: TGTGCCAGCTCACCACTACCTAGGGACAGGAACTATGGCTACACCTTC; CDR3aa: CASSPLPRDRNYGYTF
v_gene: TRBV9; j_gene: TRBJ2-3; abundance: .; d_gene: .; CDR3nt: TGTGCCAGCAGCGTAGGCCGGGGGTGGACAGATACGCAGTATTTT; CDR3aa: CASSVGRGWTDTQYF
v_gene: TRBV10-2; j_gene: TRBJ1-1; abundance: .; d_gene: TRBD1; CDR3nt: TGCGCCAGCATTTGGACAGGGTCCCCTGAAGCTTTCTTT; CDR3aa: CASIWTGSPEAFF
v_gene: TRBV5-1; j_gene: TRBJ1-2; abundance: once; d_gene: TRBD1; CDR3nt: TGCGCCAGCAGTTCGGGACAGAACTATGGCTACACCTTC; CDR3aa: CASSSGQNYGYTF
v_gene: TRBV2; j_gene: TRBJ1-5; abundance: .; d_gene: TRBD1; CDR3nt: TGTGCCAGCAGTAAGGACAGGAACCTGTGGAATCAGCCCCAGCATTTT; CDR3aa: CASSKDRNLWNQPQHF
v_gene: TRBV29-1; j_gene: TRBJ1-2; abundance: .; d_gene: .; CDR3nt: TGCAGCGTCTCTCAATCAGGGGCCAGTAATGGCTACACCTTC; CDR3aa: CSVSQSGASNGYTF